This T cell receptor (beta chain) was recorded in a study of blood T cell repertoires in COVID-19. Study-level information: The analysed material was cDNA or gDNA that came from T cells, B-cell-depleted T cells, or PBMCs.

This clone was detected only a few times. Here immunoSEQ multiplex PCR was the method, and the copy in TCRdb shows in-frame clones only, minus some. The sample lists roughly 410,000 clones; about nine tenths were seen once. Those enrolled in Seattle joined during active infection and were followed longitudinally afterward. In germline, CDR1 is SEHNR, CDR2 FQNEAQ (reference sequence). The CDR3 sequence is 13 residues long. V lost 5 bases, J lost 7 bases, and 11 bases lay in between. This TCR came from a woman in her 40s with COVID-19, enrolled during active disease. Sample: peripheral blood. This chain uses TRBV7-9 with TRBJ1-4; the D gene is possibly TRBD1 (5 bases). CDR3 nucleotides: TGTGCCAGCAGCGTCTGGGGCGCTGAAAAACTGTTTTTT. It translates to CASSVWGAEKLFF.